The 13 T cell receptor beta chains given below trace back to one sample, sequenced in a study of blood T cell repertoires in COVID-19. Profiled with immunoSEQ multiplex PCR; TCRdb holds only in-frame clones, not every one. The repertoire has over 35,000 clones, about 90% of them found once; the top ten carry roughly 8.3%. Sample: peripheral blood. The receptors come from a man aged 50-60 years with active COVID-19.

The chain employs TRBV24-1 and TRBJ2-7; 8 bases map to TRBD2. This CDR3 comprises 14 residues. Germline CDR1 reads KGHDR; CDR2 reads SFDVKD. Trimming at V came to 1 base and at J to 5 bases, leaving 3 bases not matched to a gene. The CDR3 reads CATSDFRLANEQYF. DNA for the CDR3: TGTGCCACCAGTGATTTTCGACTAGCGAACGAGCAGTACTTC.

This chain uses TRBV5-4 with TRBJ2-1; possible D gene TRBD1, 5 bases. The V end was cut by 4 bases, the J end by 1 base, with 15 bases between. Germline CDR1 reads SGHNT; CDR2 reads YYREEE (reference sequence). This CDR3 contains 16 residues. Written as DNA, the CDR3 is TGTGCCAGCAGCCAGGGCGCGCGGAGATCCTACAATGAGCAGTTCTTC. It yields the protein CASSQGARRSYNEQFF.

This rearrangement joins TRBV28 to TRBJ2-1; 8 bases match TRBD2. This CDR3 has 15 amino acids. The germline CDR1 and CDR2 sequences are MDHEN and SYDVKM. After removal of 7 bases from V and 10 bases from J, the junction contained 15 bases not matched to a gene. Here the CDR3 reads CASTASGSVLGEQFF. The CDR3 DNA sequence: TGTGCCAGCACCGCGAGCGGGAGCGTTTTGGGCGAGCAGTTCTTC.

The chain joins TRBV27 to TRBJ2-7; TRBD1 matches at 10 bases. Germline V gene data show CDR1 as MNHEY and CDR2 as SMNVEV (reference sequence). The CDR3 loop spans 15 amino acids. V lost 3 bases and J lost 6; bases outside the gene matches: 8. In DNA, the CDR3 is TGTGCCAGCAGTTTTTCCGGGACAGGGGTTCTCGAGCAGTACTTC. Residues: CASSFSGTGVLEQYF.

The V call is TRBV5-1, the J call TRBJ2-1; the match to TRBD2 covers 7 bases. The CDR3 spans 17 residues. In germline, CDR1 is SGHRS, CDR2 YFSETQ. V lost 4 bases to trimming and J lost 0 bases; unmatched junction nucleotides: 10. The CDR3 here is CASSPNVGGSSYNEQFF. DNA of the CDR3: TGCGCCAGCAGCCCTAACGTGGGCGGGAGCTCCTACAATGAGCAGTTCTTC.

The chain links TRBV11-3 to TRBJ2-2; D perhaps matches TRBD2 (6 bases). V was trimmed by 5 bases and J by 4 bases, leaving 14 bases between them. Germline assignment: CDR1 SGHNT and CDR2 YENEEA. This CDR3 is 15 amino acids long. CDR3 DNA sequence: TGTGCCAGCAGCATCGGGGGATCGGGCACCGGGGAGCTGTTTTTT. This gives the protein CASSIGGSGTGELFF. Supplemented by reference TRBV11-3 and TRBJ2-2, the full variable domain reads EAGVVQSPRYKIIEKKQPVAFWCNPISGHNTLYWYLQNLGQGPELLIRYENEEAVDDSQLPKDRFSAERLKGVDSTLKIQPAELGDSAVYLCASSIGGSGTGELFFGEGSRLTVL.

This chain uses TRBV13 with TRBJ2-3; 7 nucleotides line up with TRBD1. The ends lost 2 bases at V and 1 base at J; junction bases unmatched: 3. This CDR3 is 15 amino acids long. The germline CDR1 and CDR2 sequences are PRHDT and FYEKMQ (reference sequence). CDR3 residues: CASSLSGQGTDTQYF. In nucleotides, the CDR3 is TGTGCCAGCAGCTTATCAGGACAGGGCACAGATACGCAGTATTTT.

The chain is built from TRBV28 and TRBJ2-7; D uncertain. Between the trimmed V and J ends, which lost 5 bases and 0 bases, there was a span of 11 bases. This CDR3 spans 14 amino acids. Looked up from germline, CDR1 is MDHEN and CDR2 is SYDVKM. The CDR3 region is CASSPGHFSYEQYF. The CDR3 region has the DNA TGTGCCAGCAGTCCCGGTCATTTCTCCTACGAGCAGTACTTC.

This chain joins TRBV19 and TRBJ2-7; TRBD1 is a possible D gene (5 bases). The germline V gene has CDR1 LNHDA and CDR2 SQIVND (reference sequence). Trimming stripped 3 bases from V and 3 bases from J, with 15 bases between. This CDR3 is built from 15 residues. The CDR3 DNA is TGTGCCAGTAGTATTGGAGCCAGGGCCGGCTACGAGCAGTACTTC. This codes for CASSIGARAGYEQYF.

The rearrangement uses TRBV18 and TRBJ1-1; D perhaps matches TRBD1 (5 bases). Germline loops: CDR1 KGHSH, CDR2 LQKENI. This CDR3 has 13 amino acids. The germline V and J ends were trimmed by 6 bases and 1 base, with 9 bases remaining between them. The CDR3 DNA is TGTGCCAGCTCGTCAGACAGGAACACTGAAGCTTTCTTT. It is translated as CASSSDRNTEAFF.

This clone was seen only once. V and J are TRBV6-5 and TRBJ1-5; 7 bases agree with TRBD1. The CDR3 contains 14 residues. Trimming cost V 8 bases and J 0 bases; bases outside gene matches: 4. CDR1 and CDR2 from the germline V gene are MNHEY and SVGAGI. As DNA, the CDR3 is TGTGCCAGCTCGGGACAGATTAGCAATCAGCCCCAGCATTTT. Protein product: CASSGQISNQPQHF.

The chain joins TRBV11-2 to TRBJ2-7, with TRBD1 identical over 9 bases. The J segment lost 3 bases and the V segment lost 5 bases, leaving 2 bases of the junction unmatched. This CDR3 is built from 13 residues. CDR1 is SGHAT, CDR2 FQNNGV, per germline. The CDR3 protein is CASSRDRDYEQYF. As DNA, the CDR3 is TGTGCCAGCAGCCGGGACAGGGACTACGAGCAGTACTTC.

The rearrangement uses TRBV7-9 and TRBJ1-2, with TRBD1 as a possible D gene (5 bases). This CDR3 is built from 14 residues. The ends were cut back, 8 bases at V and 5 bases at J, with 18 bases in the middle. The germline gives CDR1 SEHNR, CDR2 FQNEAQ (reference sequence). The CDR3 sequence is CASAGRDGPYGYTF. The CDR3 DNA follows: TGTGCCAGCGCAGGGCGGGACGGCCCGTATGGCTACACCTTC.